This T cell receptor beta chain was recorded in a study of Graves' ophthalmopathy and Graves' hyperthyroidism. V lost 1 base and J lost 7, with 16 bases in between. This CDR3 is built from 15 residues. Germline loops: CDR1 MGHRA, CDR2 YSYEKL. From RNA, the CDR3 regions of TCR beta chains were amplified and sequenced. The first-round RT-PCR employed HTBI primers together with the Qiagen OneStep RT-PCR kit. A multiplex PCR was then performed as the second round. TCRdb re-analysed the multiplex PCR reads in MiXCR, keeping a single row per CDR3 protein. The table includes more than 550,000 distinct CDR3 sequences, about two fifths detected once. Turning to this clonotype: This CDR3 is missing its conserved last phenylalanine or tryptophan, likely due to a read error.

Sequencing input: peripheral blood. The source is an adult man with Graves' ophthalmopathy. This chain uses TRBV4-1 with TRBJ1-1; perhaps TRBD1 as D (5 bases). CDR3 residues: CASSQGRTPRNEAFL. The DNA for the CDR3 is TGCGCCAGCAGCCAAGGTCGGACACCGCGAAATGAAGCTTTCCTT.